This T cell receptor (beta chain) was found in a study of blood T cell repertoires in COVID-19. Study-wide background: The analysed material was cDNA or gDNA that came from T cells, B-cell-depleted T cells, or PBMCs.

The table came from immunoSEQ multiplex PCR; TCRdb's copy has only in-frame clones and leaves some out. The sample has more than 95,000 clones; approximately 90% are singletons. The germline V gene has CDR1 KGHSH and CDR2 LQKENI. The CDR3 contains 16 residues. Worth noting for this clone: Germline and junction disagree at one end, which may indicate a read error.

The chain couples TRBV18 to TRBJ2-3, with 7 bases aligning to TRBD2. This receptor was taken from a human donor with active COVID-19. The donor label of this sample is uncertain. Sample: peripheral blood. This CDR3 reads CASSPILSTSRDTQYF. In DNA form, the CDR3 reads TGTGCCAGCTCACCAATTTTATCGACTAGCAGAGATACGCAGTATTTT.